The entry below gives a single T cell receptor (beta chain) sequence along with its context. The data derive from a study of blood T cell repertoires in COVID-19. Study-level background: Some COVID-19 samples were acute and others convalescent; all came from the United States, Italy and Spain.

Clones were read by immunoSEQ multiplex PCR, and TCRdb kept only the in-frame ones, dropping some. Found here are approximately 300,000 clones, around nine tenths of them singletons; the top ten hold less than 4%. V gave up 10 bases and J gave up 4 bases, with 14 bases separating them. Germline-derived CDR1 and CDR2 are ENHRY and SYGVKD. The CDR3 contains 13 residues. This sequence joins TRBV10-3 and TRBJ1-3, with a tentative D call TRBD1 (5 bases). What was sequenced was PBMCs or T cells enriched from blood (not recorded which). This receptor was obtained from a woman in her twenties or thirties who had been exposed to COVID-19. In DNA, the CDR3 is TGTGCCACCACCTGGACAAACGGAAACACCATATATTTT. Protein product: CATTWTNGNTIYF.